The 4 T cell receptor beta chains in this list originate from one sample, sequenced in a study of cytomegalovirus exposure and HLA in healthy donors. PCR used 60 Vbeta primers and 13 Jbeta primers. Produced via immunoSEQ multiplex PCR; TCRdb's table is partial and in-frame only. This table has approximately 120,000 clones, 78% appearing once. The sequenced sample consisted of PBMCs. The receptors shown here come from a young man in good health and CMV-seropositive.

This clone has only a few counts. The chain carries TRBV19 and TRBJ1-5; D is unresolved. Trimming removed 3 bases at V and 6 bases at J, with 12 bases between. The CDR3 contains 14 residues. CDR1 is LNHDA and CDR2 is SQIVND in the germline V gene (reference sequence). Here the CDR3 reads CASSIPARGQPQHF. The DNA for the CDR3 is TGTGCCAGTAGTATCCCGGCCCGGGGTCAGCCCCAGCATTTT.

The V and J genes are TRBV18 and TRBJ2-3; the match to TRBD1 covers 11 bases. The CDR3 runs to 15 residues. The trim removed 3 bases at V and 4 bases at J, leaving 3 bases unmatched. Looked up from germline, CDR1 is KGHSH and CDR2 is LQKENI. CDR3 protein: CASSPPGQGADTQYF. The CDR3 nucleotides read TGTGCCAGCTCACCCCCGGGACAGGGGGCAGATACGCAGTATTTT.

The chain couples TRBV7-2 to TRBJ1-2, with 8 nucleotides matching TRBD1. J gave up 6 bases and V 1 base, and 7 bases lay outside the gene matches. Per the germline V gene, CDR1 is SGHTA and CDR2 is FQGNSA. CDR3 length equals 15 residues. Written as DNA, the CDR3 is TGTGCCAGCAGCTTAGGTCCCCAGACAGGGGATGGCTACACCTTC. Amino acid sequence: CASSLGPQTGDGYTF.

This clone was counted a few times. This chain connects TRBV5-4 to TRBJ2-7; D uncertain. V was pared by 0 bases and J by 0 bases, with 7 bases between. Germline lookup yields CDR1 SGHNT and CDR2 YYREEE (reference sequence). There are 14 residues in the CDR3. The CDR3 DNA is TGTGCCAGCAGCTTGGGCCGGAGCTCCTACGAGCAGTACTTC. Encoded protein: CASSLGRSSYEQYF.